This passage covers 18 T cell receptor beta chains from one sample sequenced in a study of neurological immune-mediated disorders. TCRdb analysed the 5' RACE reads with MiXCR anew, one entry per CDR3 protein. The sample has nearly 60,000 distinct CDR3 sequences, roughly 3.2% seen once. The sequenced sample consisted of PBMCs. The source is a woman aged 25 to 39 with multiple sclerosis.

Ten or more counts support this clonotype. The chain recombines TRBV7-2 with TRBJ2-3, with D possibly TRBD2 on 5 matching bases. Germline CDR1 and CDR2: SGHTA and FQGNSA. The CDR3 covers 14 residues. V lost 0 bases and J 1 base, leaving 5 bases between the germline ends. CDR3 nucleotide sequence: TGTGCCAGCAGCTTAGCGGGAGGCACAGATACGCAGTATTTT. This codes for CASSLAGGTDTQYF.

This clonotype was observed at least ten times. The rearrangement links TRBV5-1 to TRBJ1-6, with no clear D. This CDR3 has 13 amino acids. The ends were cut back, 0 bases at V and 6 bases at J, with 4 bases in the middle. Germline assignment: CDR1 SGHRS and CDR2 YFSETQ. This CDR3 reads CASSLDFNSPLHF. CDR3 nucleotide sequence: TGCGCCAGCAGCTTGGACTTTAATTCACCCCTCCACTTT.

This clonotype came up many times. V gene TRBV6-5 combines with J gene TRBJ2-5; the D is unclear. The ends were cut back, 7 bases at V and 5 bases at J, with 8 bases in the middle. CDR3 size: 11 residues. Germline CDR1 is MNHEY and CDR2 is SVGAGI. This CDR3 is CASNHRETQYF. The CDR3, as DNA: TGTGCCAGCAATCATAGGGAGACCCAGTACTTC.

This clonotype was observed many times. The V gene is TRBV20-1, the J gene TRBJ2-3; 7 nucleotides agree with TRBD2. Germline-derived CDR1 and CDR2 are DFQATT and SNEGSKA (reference sequence). Germline trimming cut 3 bases from V and 2 bases from J; bases unmatched to any gene: 11. The CDR3 consists of 16 residues. CDR3 in amino acids: CSASTSGGGYTDTQYF. CDR3 in DNA: TGCAGTGCTAGTACCTCCGGCGGGGGTTACACAGATACGCAGTATTTT.

There are many counts of this clonotype. The rearrangement joins TRBV12-3 or TRBV12-4 to TRBJ1-1, with D unresolved. The length of the CDR3 is 16 residues. V was shortened by 8 bases and J by 3 bases, with 22 bases between the two germline ends. CDR3 protein: CASQEGITLGDTEAFF. The CDR3 bases are TGTGCCAGCCAAGAAGGTATTACCCTGGGCGACACTGAAGCTTTCTTT.

This clonotype was found many times. The chain uses TRBV20-1 and TRBJ2-4, with TRBD2 matching 12 bases. V shed 1 base and J 6 bases; nucleotides not matched to a gene: 19. The CDR3 length is 20 residues. Germline V lookup: CDR1 DFQATT, CDR2 SNEGSKA (reference sequence). The CDR3 reads CSARVLAGGVREVHRNIQYF. CDR3 nucleotide sequence: TGCAGTGCTAGAGTTCTAGCGGGGGGGGTCAGAGAGGTTCATCGAAACATTCAGTACTTC.

This clonotype was picked up many times. The rearrangement joins TRBV12-3 or TRBV12-4 to TRBJ1-1; TRBD1 matches 9 bases. The V segment lost 7 bases and the J segment 1 base; nucleotides outside the gene matches: 4. The CDR3 runs 14 residues. The CDR3 loop reads CASIKGQGNTEAFF. CDR3 DNA: TGTGCCAGCATTAAGGGACAGGGGAACACTGAAGCTTTCTTT.

This clonotype was picked up many times. A junction end diverges from the germline sequence, so it may reflect a read error. The rearrangement uses TRBV6-5 and TRBJ1-5, with TRBD1 as a possible D gene (5 bases). Germline assignment: CDR1 MNHEY and CDR2 SVGAGI. The length of the CDR3 is 14 residues. CDR3 sequence reads: CASSSTVSNQPQNF. CDR3 DNA: TGTGCCAGCAGTTCGACAGTTAGCAATCAGCCCCAGAATTTT.

This clonotype occurred many times. The chain couples TRBV21-1 to TRBJ2-2; TRBD2, as called in the table, went unchecked against the DNA. TRBV21-1 is designated a pseudogene. The CDR3 extends over 19 amino acids. CDR3 nucleotide sequence: TGTGCCAGCAGCAAAGCGACGGGACTGAACAAACACAACACCGGGGAGCTGTTTTTT. It encodes CASSKATGLNKHNTGELFF.

This clonotype has ten or more counts. The J gene is TRBJ2-7, the V gene TRBV27, with D hard to call. Trimming removed 3 bases from V and 7 bases from J, with 10 bases in between. Germline V gene sequence: CDR1 MNHEY, CDR2 SMNVEV (reference sequence). The CDR3 sequence is 12 residues long. The CDR3 DNA reads TGTGCCAGCAGTTTCGTCGACCGAGAGCAGTACTTC. This gives the protein CASSFVDREQYF.

This clonotype was observed many times. The chain has TRBV6-5 and TRBJ2-2; 8 nucleotides match TRBD2. Germline CDR1 reads MNHEY; CDR2 reads SVGAGI. There are 16 residues in the CDR3. The V and J ends lost 5 bases and 0 bases, in that order; junction bases with no gene match: 5. The CDR3 DNA sequence: TGTGCCAGCAGTCAACCTAGCGGGCCGAACACCGGGGAGCTGTTTTTT. It codes for CASSQPSGPNTGELFF.

This clonotype was recorded at least ten times. V is TRBV24-1 and J is TRBJ2-5; 16 bases align to TRBD2. The germline gives CDR1 KGHDR, CDR2 SFDVKD. The CDR3 has 18 residues. J was trimmed by 5 bases and V by 4 bases; bases with no gene match: 9. CDR3 sequence: CATSDTGTSGRASETQYF. Here the CDR3 DNA reads TGTGCCACCAGTGACACCGGGACTAGCGGGAGGGCCTCGGAGACCCAGTACTTC.

This clonotype was picked up many times. CDR3 sequence: CASSLIRTGVHGELFF. The CDR3 DNA sequence: TGCGCCAGCAGCTTGATTCGAACAGGCGTTCACGGGGAGCTGTTTTTT. The rearrangement joins TRBV5-1 to TRBJ2-2, with D tentatively TRBD1 (5 bases). There are 16 residues in the CDR3. CDR1 is SGHRS, CDR2 YFSETQ, per germline. V was shortened by 1 base and J by 7 bases, with 17 bases between the two germline ends.

This clonotype was recorded a few times. This may arise from a read error, as a much more abundant clone is one base away. The chain recombines TRBV21-1 with TRBJ1-3; the table calls TRBD1, which could not be checked here. TRBV21-1 is given as a pseudogene. This CDR3 region has 10 residues. CDR3 coding DNA: TGTGCCAGAAGCAAGAGAGGACAGAGCTTT. Its protein is CARSKRGQSF.

This clonotype was recorded at least ten times. This rearrangement joins TRBV12-3 or TRBV12-4 to TRBJ2-7; 7 positions match TRBD1. This CDR3 comprises 15 residues. Trimming at V came to 5 bases and at J to 2 bases, leaving 9 bases not matched to a gene. For the CDR3, the DNA is TGTGCCAGCAGTCCGGGGACAGATCGACCCTACGAGCAGTACTTC. This translates into CASSPGTDRPYEQYF.

This clonotype was seen ten or more times. The chain links TRBV4-1 to TRBJ2-7, with 7 bases identical to TRBD1. The V segment lost 0 bases and the J segment 3 bases; nucleotides outside the gene matches: 2. This CDR3 spans 14 amino acids. Germline-derived CDR1 and CDR2 are MGHRA and YSYEKL. Here the CDR3 reads CASSQERGLYEQYF. CDR3 nucleotide sequence: TGCGCCAGCAGCCAAGAAAGGGGGCTCTACGAGCAGTACTTC.

This clonotype was seen ten or more times. CDR3 protein: CASSQDRRGAADTQYF. Written as DNA, the CDR3 is TGTGCCAGCAGCCAAGATAGGCGCGGGGCCGCAGATACGCAGTATTTT. The chain has TRBV4-2 and TRBJ2-3; D is perhaps TRBD2 (6 bases). V shed 0 bases and J shed 4 bases, with 14 bases lying between them. Germline V gene data show CDR1 as LGHNA and CDR2 as YNFKEQ. The CDR3 is 16 residues long.

This clonotype was seen a few times. CDR3 DNA sequence: TGTGCCAGCAGTTTCGGGACTAGCGGGATCGGCGAGCAGTACTTC. This translates into CASSFGTSGIGEQYF. The rearrangement links TRBV27 to TRBJ2-7; 13 positions agree with TRBD2. CDR3 length equals 15 residues. Trimming took 3 bases from V and 6 from J; bases not matched to a gene: 5. Germline V CDR1 and CDR2: MNHEY, SMNVEV (reference sequence).